A selection of T cell receptor beta chains follows, all from one sample in a study of T-cell reconstitution after alpha-beta-depleted transplantation in children. TCRdb called the PCR reads again in MiXCR, with one record for every CDR3 protein. The sample records over 85,000 distinct CDR3 sequences, about 5.6% being singletons. The input for sequencing was PBMCs, mostly from graft donor cells, taken 60 days after TCRalphabeta/CD19-depleted stem cell transplant. Receptors originate from a female patient between 2 and 15 years old who had a stem cell transplant for Fanconi anemia, so the T cells may come from the graft donor. Each CDR3 is given with its conserved first and last residue. The D gene is left open where the match is weak. Only some rows state a clone size, as once, few, many or a class for expanded clones.

J gene	D gene	V gene	clone size	CDR3 protein	CDR3 DNA
TRBJ2-2	-	TRBV4-1	many	CASSQDKIFGGELFF	TGCGCCAGCAGCCAAGATAAGATTTTTGGGGGGGAGCTGTTTTTT
TRBJ1-2	-	TRBV27	few	CASSFGPAYGYTF	TGTGCCAGCAGCTTCGGGCCGGCTTATGGCTACACCTTC
TRBJ2-2	-	TRBV3-1	many	CASSLRTQNTGELFF	TGTGCCAGCAGCCTGCGCACTCAAAACACCGGGGAGCTGTTTTTT
TRBJ2-5	-	TRBV29-1	many	CSVEEGETQYF	TGCAGCGTTGAGGAAGGGGAGACCCAGTACTTC
TRBJ2-2	TRBD1	TRBV15	-	CATARQGVNTGELFF	TGTGCCACCGCCCGACAGGGGGTAAACACCGGGGAGCTGTTTTTT
TRBJ2-3	-	TRBV6-4	few	CASSERRTDTQYF	TGTGCCAGCAGTGAACGAAGAACAGATACGCAGTATTTT
TRBJ2-5	TRBD2	TRBV28	many	CASSLGVPGGGYQETQYF	TGTGCCAGCAGTTTGGGGGTACCGGGAGGGGGGTACCAAGAGACCCAGTACTTC
TRBJ2-1	-	TRBV2	many	CASTPYPRGVTYNEQFF	TGTGCCAGCACCCCTTACCCGAGGGGTGTAACCTACAATGAGCAGTTCTTC
TRBJ2-5	-	TRBV7-2	many	CASSILASETQYF	TGTGCCAGCAGTATACTAGCTTCAGAGACCCAGTACTTC
TRBJ1-3	-	TRBV28	-	CASSFHRSGNTIYF	TGTGCCAGCAGTTTTCATCGCTCTGGAAACACCATATATTTT
TRBJ2-5	-	TRBV7-2	-	CASSLRGVQETQYF	TGTGCCAGCAGCTTACGAGGGGTCCAAGAGACCCAGTACTTC
TRBJ2-5	-	TRBV5-1	many	CASSFPPGGAGETQYF	TGCGCCAGCAGCTTTCCCCCTGGGGGGGCAGGAGAGACCCAGTACTTC
TRBJ2-5	-	TRBV5-1	-	CASSSHFSGLEGETQYF	TGCGCCAGCAGCTCCCATTTCTCGGGACTCGAGGGGGAGACCCAGTACTTC
TRBJ2-7	TRBD2	TRBV5-1	few	CASSLDISGTSYEQYF	TGCGCCAGCAGCTTGGATATTAGCGGGACCTCCTACGAGCAGTACTTC
TRBJ2-5	-	TRBV6-5	-	CASSYGRLWETQYF	TGTGCCAGCAGTTACGGGAGGCTGTGGGAGACCCAGTACTTC
TRBJ2-5	TRBD2	TRBV12-3/TRBV12-4	few	CASTILGAGVLRKETQYF	TGTGCCAGCACCATCCTTGGAGCGGGAGTATTAAGAAAGGAGACCCAGTACTTC
TRBJ2-1	-	TRBV29-1	many	CSVPRQGRTYNEQFF	TGCAGCGTTCCTAGGCAGGGGAGGACCTACAATGAGCAGTTCTTC
TRBJ2-7	TRBD1	TRBV20-1	few	CSASRDSSKNYEQYF	TGCAGTGCTAGTCGGGACAGTTCAAAAAACTACGAGCAGTACTTC
TRBJ2-1	-	TRBV30	many	CAWSGGNYNEQFF	TGTGCCTGGAGTGGCGGGAACTACAATGAGCAGTTCTTC
TRBJ1-1	-	TRBV5-1	few	CASSFETGNTEAFF	TGCGCCAGCAGCTTTGAAACGGGGAACACTGAAGCTTTCTTT
TRBJ2-5	TRBD1	TRBV10-3	many	CAISGQGQETQYF	TGTGCCATCTCTGGACAGGGCCAAGAGACCCAGTACTTC
TRBJ2-3	-	TRBV20-1	-	CSARSPFEGPGDTQYF	TGCAGTGCTAGGTCCCCCTTCGAGGGGCCCGGAGATACGCAGTATTTT
TRBJ2-1	-	TRBV20-1	few	CSTKLIGGAAMSEQFF	TGCAGTACCAAGCTAATAGGCGGGGCGGCTATGAGTGAGCAGTTCTTC
TRBJ2-3	-	TRBV2	many	CASGTGPQYF	TGTGCCAGCGGAACAGGTCCGCAGTATTTT
TRBJ2-5	TRBD1	TRBV5-1	-	CASRVQGVWETQYF	TGCGCCAGCAGGGTACAGGGGGTCTGGGAGACCCAGTACTTC
TRBJ2-1	TRBD1	TRBV24-1	many	CATSDFRGLHGEQFF	TGTGCCACCAGTGATTTCAGGGGGCTTCACGGTGAGCAGTTCTTC
TRBJ2-7	-	TRBV7-9	many	CASSRDRYYEQYF	TGTGCCAGCAGCCGAGACAGATACTACGAGCAGTACTTC
TRBJ2-7	TRBD2	TRBV11-2	few	CASSLENTLAGDYYEQYF	TGTGCCAGCAGCTTAGAAAATACTCTAGCGGGGGATTACTACGAGCAGTACTTC
TRBJ1-1	TRBD1	TRBV7-6	many	CASSLRQGEGNTEAFF	TGTGCCAGCAGCCTGAGACAGGGCGAAGGGAACACTGAAGCTTTCTTT
TRBJ1-2	-	TRBV18	-	CASSQEGRGGYGYTF	TGTGCCAGCTCACAGGAGGGACGGGGCGGCTATGGCTACACCTTC
TRBJ2-1	-	TRBV5-1	many	CASSLSTPIGNEQFF	TGCGCCAGCAGCTTGAGTACCCCCATTGGGAATGAGCAGTTCTTC